The TCR beta chain described here comes from a study of PD-1 blockade in classical Hodgkin lymphoma. In every patient, relapse followed autologous stem cell transplantation, while exposure to brentuximab vedotin differed. Here immunoSEQ multiplex PCR was the method, and the copy in TCRdb shows in-frame clones only, minus some. This table has about 97,000 clones, 65% to 85% appearing once. The CDR3 has 14 amino acids. CDR1 SGHTA and CDR2 FQGTGA come from the germline V gene. Deletions cut 5 bases from V and 4 bases from J, with 13 bases between. The chain couples TRBV7-3 to TRBJ2-3; D is ambiguous. The sample consisted of peripheral blood mononuclear cells (PBMCs), taken at baseline. This TCR was recovered from a human donor with classical Hodgkin lymphoma. The CDR3 is CASSRNVGSDTQYF. CDR3 DNA: TGTGCCAGCAGCAGAAACGTTGGGTCAGATACGCAGTATTTT.